Listed below are T cell receptor beta chains from one sample, sequenced in a study of blood T cell repertoires in COVID-19. This table comes from immunoSEQ multiplex PCR, and its TCRdb copy is limited to in-frame clones, with some not included. The data hold some 120,000 clones, with approximately 83% observed a single time. The sample taken for sequencing was peripheral blood. These receptors were obtained from a woman in her 70s with acute or convalescent COVID-19. The CDR3 runs from the conserved cysteine through the conserved F or W. Where a row states a size, it is once, few, many or the class of an expanded clone; other rows omit it.

clone size: NA; V gene: TRBV5-1; CDR3 length: 13; CDR3 protein: CASSPVGADEQFF
clone size: NA; V gene: TRBV5-5; CDR3 length: 14; CDR3 protein: CASTPTAVHNEQFF
clone size: NA; V gene: TRBV24-1; CDR3 length: 15; CDR3 protein: CATSDLQGSGDTQYF
clone size: NA; V gene: TRBV5-4; CDR3 length: 16; CDR3 protein: CASSSPSQASYNEQFF
clone size: NA; V gene: TRBV19; CDR3 length: 16; CDR3 protein: CASSISGRGPLNEQFF
clone size: few; V gene: TRBV5-1; CDR3 length: 14; CDR3 protein: CASTTTSGNYEQYF
clone size: NA; V gene: TRBV7-9; CDR3 length: 14; CDR3 protein: CASSLAGDTQPQHF
clone size: NA; V gene: TRBV6-6; CDR3 length: 14; CDR3 protein: CASSGTLRVDEQFF
clone size: NA; V gene: TRBV3-1/TRBV3-2; CDR3 length: 14; CDR3 protein: CASSQASTWYGYTF
clone size: NA; V gene: TRBV10-1; CDR3 length: 13; CDR3 protein: CASWRQEPYEQYF
clone size: NA; V gene: TRBV11-2; CDR3 length: 15; CDR3 protein: CASSLSNRQGGGYTF
clone size: NA; V gene: TRBV28; CDR3 length: 15; CDR3 protein: CASSFRSPGWETQYF
clone size: NA; V gene: TRBV10-3; CDR3 length: 14; CDR3 protein: CAISESREGEKLFF
clone size: NA; V gene: TRBV5-8; CDR3 length: 15; CDR3 protein: CASSPRGGQLYEQYF
clone size: NA; V gene: TRBV3-1/TRBV3-2; CDR3 length: 21; CDR3 protein: CASSPQSASGGVGLAKNIQYF
clone size: NA; V gene: TRBV12-5; CDR3 length: 16; CDR3 protein: CASAPLDRGRSSPLHF
clone size: NA; V gene: TRBV4-1; CDR3 length: 14; CDR3 protein: CASSQELQGYGYTF
clone size: NA; V gene: TRBV19; CDR3 length: 15; CDR3 protein: CASRPDRGYYNEQFF
clone size: few; V gene: TRBV9; CDR3 length: 13; CDR3 protein: CASSVDRGDGYTF
clone size: few; V gene: TRBV12-5; CDR3 length: 12; CDR3 protein: CASGLKLYEQFF
clone size: NA; V gene: TRBV15; CDR3 length: 15; CDR3 protein: CATSRVRGNTGELFF
clone size: NA; V gene: TRBV19; CDR3 length: 19; CDR3 protein: CASSHPASRGSSYNSPLHF
clone size: NA; V gene: TRBV6-1; CDR3 length: 17; CDR3 protein: CASSAQQLAGNTGELFF
clone size: NA; V gene: TRBV19; CDR3 length: 14; CDR3 protein: CASSDRVQLVEAFF
clone size: few; V gene: TRBV5-1; CDR3 length: 16; CDR3 protein: CASSSPGQGGNTEAFF
clone size: NA; V gene: TRBV28; CDR3 length: 15; CDR3 protein: CASGTAGGPSYEQYF
clone size: NA; V gene: TRBV2; CDR3 length: 13; CDR3 protein: CASSEARTDTQYF